This T cell receptor (beta chain) was identified in a study of T cells in Graves' hyperthyroidism and ophthalmopathy. Points from the study as a whole: A 13 V-J model separated ophthalmopathy from stable hyperthyroidism.

This clonotype has a count of ten or more. What it binds is not known. RNA transcripts served as the template for amplifying TCR beta CDR3 regions. The HTBI set primed first-round TCR CDR3 RT-PCR. TCRdb reanalysed the multiplex PCR reads using MiXCR and keeps one entry per CDR3 protein. The sample shows 250,000 to 300,000 distinct CDR3 sequences, approximately 18% of them seen only once. Trimming left V 7 bases short and J 1 base short, with 14 bases between. Germline lookup yields CDR1 MDHEN and CDR2 SYDVKM. The CDR3 is made up of 15 amino acids. Enrolled ophthalmopathy patients presented with a Clinical Activity Score of at least 3, a NOSPECS grade of at least 4, and disease duration under 3 months. Patients showing uncontrolled infection, other autoimmune disease, pregnancy or lactation were ineligible. The diagnostic basis comprised clinical symptoms, serum thyroxine and TRAb, thyroid ultrasound and orbital computed tomography.

The receptor comes from a man in his fifties or sixties with Graves' ophthalmopathy. Input material: blood. The chain uses TRBV28 and TRBJ1-5; D is perhaps TRBD1 (6 bases). Here the CDR3 reads CASTKQGGSNQPQHF. CDR3 bases: TGTGCCAGCACCAAACAGGGCGGGAGCAATCAGCCCCAGCATTTT.